This T cell receptor beta chain comes out of a study of T cell changes during pregnancy in multiple sclerosis. Unmatched junction bases numbered 5, after V lost 0 bases and J lost 1 base. Germline loops: CDR1 LGHNA, CDR2 YNFKEQ. This CDR3 spans 17 amino acids. Here immunoSEQ multiplex PCR was the method, and the copy in TCRdb shows in-frame clones only, minus some. The table has nearly 60,000 clones, about 89% seen once. This clonotype was sampled from a female donor in good health, enrolled as a control in a pregnancy study. The chain carries TRBV4-2 and TRBJ2-3; 9 nucleotides line up with TRBD2. Sequences were derived from CD4+ T cells from peripheral blood mononuclear cells, sampled after pregnancy. CDR3 DNA: TGTGCCAGCAGCCAAGATGTGGCTAGCGGGGGCACAGATACGCAGTATTTT. Protein: CASSQDVASGGTDTQYF.